This T cell receptor (beta chain) appears in the sequencing data of a study of OX40 agonist ivuxolimab in advanced cancers. By proportion, this clone is medium-sized. Profiled with immunoSEQ multiplex PCR; TCRdb holds only in-frame clones, not every one. The data show about 13,000 clones, less than 80% seen once. Trimming at V came to 0 bases and at J to 10 bases, leaving 8 bases not matched to a gene. CDR3 size: 15 residues. Looked up from germline, CDR1 is LNHDA and CDR2 is SQIVND (reference sequence). Source: CD4+ or CD8+ T cells sorted from blood, taken in a trial of the OX40 agonist ivuxolimab. The gene calls are TRBV19 and TRBJ1-1, with 10 bases fitting TRBD1. This receptor was identified in an adult with an advanced solid tumor such as melanoma, head and neck, liver or kidney cancer. The chain's CDR3 is CASSIDRQGAQRAFF. The CDR3 coding sequence is TGTGCCAGTAGTATAGACCGACAGGGGGCGCAGAGAGCTTTCTTT. Full variable domain (rest looked up from reference TRBV19 and TRBJ1-1): DGGITQSPKYLFRKEGQNVTLSCEQNLNHDAMYWYRQDPGQGLRLIYYSQIVNDFQKGDIAEGYSVSREKKESFPLTVTSAQKNPTAFYLCASSIDRQGAQRAFFGQGTRLTVV.